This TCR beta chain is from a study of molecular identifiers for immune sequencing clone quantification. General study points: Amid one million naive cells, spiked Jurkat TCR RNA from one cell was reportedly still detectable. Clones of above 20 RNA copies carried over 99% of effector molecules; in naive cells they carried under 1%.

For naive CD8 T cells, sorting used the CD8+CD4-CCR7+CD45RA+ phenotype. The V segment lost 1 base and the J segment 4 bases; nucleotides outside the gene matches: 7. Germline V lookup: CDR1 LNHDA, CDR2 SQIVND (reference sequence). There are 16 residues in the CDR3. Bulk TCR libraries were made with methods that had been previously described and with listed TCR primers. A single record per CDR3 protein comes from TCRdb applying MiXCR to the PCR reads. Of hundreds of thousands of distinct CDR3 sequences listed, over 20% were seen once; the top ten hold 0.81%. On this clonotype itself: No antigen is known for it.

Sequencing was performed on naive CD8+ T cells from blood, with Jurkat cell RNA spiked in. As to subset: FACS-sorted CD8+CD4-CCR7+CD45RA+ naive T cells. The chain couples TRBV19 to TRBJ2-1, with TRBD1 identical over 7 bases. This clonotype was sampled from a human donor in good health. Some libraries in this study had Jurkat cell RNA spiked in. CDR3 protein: CASSIVSRGFYNEQFF. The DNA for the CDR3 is TGTGCCAGTAGTATAGTTTCCAGGGGGTTTTACAATGAGCAGTTCTTC.